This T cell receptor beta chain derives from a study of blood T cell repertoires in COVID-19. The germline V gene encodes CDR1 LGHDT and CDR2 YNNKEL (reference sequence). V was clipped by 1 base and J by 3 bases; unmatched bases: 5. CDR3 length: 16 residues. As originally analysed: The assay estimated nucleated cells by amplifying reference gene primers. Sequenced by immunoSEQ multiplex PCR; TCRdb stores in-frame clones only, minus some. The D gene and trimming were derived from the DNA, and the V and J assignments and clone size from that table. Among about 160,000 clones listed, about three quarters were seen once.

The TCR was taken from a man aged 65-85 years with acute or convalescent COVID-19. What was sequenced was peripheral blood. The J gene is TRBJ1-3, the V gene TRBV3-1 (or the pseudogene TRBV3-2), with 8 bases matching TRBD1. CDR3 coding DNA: TGTGCCAGCAGCCAAGGGGACAGGCGATATGGAAACACCATATATTTT. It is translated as CASSQGDRRYGNTIYF.